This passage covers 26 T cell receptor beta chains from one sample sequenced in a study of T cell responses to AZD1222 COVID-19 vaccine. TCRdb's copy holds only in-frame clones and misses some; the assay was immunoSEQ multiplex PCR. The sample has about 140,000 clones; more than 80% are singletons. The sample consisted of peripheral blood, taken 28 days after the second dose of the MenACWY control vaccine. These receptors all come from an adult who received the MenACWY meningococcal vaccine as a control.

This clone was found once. The CDR3 DNA reads as TGTGCCAGCAGGGGACGGACAGAGCCCTACGAGCAGTACTTC. Translating it yields CASRGRTEPYEQYF. V gene TRBV7-6 combines with J gene TRBJ2-7; the D gene is possibly TRBD1 (6 bases). The CDR3 consists of 14 residues. V lost 6 bases and J lost 2, with 14 bases in between. Germline V CDR1 and CDR2: SGHVS, FNYEAQ.

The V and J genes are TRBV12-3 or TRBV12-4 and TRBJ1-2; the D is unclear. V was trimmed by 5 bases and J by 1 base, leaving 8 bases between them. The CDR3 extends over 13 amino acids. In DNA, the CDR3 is TGTGCCAGCAGTCGTACAGATAACTATGGCTACACCTTC. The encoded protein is CASSRTDNYGYTF.

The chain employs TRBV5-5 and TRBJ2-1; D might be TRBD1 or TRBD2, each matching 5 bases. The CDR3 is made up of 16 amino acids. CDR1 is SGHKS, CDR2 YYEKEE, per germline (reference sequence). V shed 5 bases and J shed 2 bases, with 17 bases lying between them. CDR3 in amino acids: CASSLDVGAPYNEQFF. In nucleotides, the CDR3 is TGTGCCAGCAGTCTGGATGTCGGGGCCCCCTACAATGAGCAGTTCTTC.

The CDR3 DNA sequence: TGTGCCAGCTCACCCGACACAGATACGCAGTATTTT. Translating gives CASSPDTDTQYF. This rearrangement joins TRBV18 to TRBJ2-3; no firm D call. Germline loops: CDR1 KGHSH, CDR2 LQKENI. With 3 bases removed from V and 2 bases from J, the gap between germline ends came to 3 bases. The CDR3 spans 12 residues.

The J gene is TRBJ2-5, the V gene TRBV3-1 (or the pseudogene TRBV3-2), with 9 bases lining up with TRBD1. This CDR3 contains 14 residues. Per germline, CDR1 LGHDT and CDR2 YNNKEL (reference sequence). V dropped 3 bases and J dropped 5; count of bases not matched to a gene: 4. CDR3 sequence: CASSQHTGGETQYF. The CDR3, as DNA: TGTGCCAGCAGCCAGCACACAGGGGGCGAGACCCAGTACTTC.

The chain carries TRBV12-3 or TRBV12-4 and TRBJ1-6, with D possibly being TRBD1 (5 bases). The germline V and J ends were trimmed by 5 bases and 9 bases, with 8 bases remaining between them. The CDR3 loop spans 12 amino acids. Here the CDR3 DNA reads TGTGCCAGCAGTCCAGGGTCTTCACCCCTCCACTTT. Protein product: CASSPGSSPLHF.

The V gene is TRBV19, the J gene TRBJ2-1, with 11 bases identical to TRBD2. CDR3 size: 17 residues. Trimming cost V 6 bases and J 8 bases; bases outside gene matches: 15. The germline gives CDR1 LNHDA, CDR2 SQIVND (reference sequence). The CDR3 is CASSLIGGLAAVDEQFF. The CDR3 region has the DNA TGTGCCAGTAGCCTCATAGGGGGACTAGCGGCTGTGGATGAGCAGTTCTTC. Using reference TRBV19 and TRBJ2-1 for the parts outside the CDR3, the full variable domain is DGGITQSPKYLFRKEGQNVTLSCEQNLNHDAMYWYRQDPGQGLRLIYYSQIVNDFQKGDIAEGYSVSREKKESFPLTVTSAQKNPTAFYLCASSLIGGLAAVDEQFFGPGTRLTVL.

The CDR3 DNA follows: TGTGCCAGCAGCTTGGGTACTTACGGAACTAATGAAAAACTGTTTTTT. It codes for CASSLGTYGTNEKLFF. The chain uses TRBV5-8 and TRBJ1-4; D is ambiguous. V was clipped by 0 bases and J by 1 base, with 10 bases between them. The CDR3 covers 16 residues. The germline V gene encodes CDR1 SGHTS and CDR2 YDEGEE.

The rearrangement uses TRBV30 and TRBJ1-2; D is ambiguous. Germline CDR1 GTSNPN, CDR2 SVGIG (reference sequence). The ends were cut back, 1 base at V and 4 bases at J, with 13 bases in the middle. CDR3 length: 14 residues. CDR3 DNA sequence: TGTGCCTGGAGTGCAGTTATCAGCGCCTATGGCTACACCTTC. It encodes CAWSAVISAYGYTF. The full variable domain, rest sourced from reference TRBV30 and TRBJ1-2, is SQTIHQWPATLVQPVGSPLSLECTVEGTSNPNLYWYRQAAGRGLQLLFYSVGIGQISSEVPQNLSASRPQDRQFILSSKKLLLSDSGFYLCAWSAVISAYGYTFGSGTRLTVV.

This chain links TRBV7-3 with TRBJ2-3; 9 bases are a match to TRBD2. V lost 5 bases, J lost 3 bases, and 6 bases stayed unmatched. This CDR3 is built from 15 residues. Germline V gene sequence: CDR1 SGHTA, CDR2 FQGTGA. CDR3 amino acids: CASSPGLAQTDTQYF. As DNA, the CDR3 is TGTGCCAGCAGCCCCGGACTAGCGCAAACAGATACGCAGTATTTT.

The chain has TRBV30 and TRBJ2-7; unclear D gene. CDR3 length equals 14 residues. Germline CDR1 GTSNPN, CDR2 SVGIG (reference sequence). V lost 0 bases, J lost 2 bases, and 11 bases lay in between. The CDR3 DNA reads TGTGCCTGGAGTGTCCGGCCAACGGCCTACGAGCAGTACTTC. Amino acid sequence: CAWSVRPTAYEQYF.

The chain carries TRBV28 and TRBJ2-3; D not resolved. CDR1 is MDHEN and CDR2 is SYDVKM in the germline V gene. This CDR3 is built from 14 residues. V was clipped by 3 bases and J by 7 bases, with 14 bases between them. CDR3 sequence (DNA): TGTGCCAGCAGTTTTTTTGTGGCAGGAAATACGCAGTATTTT. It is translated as CASSFFVAGNTQYF.

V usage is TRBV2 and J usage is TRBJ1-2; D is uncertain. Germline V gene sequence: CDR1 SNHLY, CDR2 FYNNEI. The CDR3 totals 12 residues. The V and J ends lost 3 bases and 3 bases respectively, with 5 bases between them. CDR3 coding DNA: TGTGCCAGCAGTGAGTTGGACTATGGCTACACCTTC. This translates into CASSELDYGYTF.

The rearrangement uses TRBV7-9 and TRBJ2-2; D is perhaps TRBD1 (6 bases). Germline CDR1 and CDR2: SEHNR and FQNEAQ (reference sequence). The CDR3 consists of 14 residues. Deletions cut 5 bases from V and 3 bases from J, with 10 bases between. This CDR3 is CASSPQGYTGELFF. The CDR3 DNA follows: TGTGCCAGCAGCCCACAGGGATACACCGGGGAGCTGTTTTTT.

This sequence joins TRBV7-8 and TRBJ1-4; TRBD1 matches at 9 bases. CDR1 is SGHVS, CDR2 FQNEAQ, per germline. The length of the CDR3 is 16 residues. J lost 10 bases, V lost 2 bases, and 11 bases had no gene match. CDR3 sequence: CASSLSSDRGIGKLFF. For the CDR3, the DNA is TGTGCCAGCAGCTTAAGCTCGGACAGGGGTATTGGAAAACTGTTTTTT.

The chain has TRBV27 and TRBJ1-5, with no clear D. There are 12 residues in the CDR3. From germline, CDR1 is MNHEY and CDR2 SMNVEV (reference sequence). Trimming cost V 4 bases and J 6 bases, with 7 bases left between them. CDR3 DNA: TGTGCCAGCAGTTATCCGGGTCAGCCCCAGCATTTT. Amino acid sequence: CASSYPGQPQHF.

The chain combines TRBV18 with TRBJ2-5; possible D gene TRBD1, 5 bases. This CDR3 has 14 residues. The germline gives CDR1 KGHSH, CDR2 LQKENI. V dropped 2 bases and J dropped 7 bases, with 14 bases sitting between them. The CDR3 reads CASSPGQGSGTQYF. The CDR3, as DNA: TGTGCCAGCTCACCAGGACAAGGCTCGGGGACCCAGTACTTC.

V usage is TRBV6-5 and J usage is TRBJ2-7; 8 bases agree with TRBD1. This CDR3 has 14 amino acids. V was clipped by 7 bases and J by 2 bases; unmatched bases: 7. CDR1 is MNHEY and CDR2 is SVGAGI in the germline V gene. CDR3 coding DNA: TGTGCCAGCACCGGGGGACAGGCACCCTACGAGCAGTACTTC. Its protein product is CASTGGQAPYEQYF.

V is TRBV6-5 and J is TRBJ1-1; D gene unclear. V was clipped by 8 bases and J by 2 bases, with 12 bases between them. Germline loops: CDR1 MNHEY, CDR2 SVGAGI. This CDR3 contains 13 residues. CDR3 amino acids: CASSHQINTEAFF. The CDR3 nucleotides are TGTGCCAGCTCTCATCAAATTAACACTGAAGCTTTCTTT.

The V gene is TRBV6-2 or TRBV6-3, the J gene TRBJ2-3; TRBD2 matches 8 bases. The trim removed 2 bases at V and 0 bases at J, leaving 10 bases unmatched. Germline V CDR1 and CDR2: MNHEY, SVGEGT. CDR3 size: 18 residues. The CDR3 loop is CASSYLSGVAISTDTQYF. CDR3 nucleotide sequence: TGTGCCAGCAGTTACCTTAGCGGGGTTGCGATCAGCACAGATACGCAGTATTTT.

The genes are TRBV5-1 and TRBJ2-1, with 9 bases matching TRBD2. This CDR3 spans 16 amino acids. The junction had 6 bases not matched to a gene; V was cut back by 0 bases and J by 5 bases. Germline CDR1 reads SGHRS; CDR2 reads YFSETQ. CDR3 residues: CASSLVAVAGDNEQFF. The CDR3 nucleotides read TGCGCCAGCAGCTTGGTAGCGGTAGCGGGGGACAATGAGCAGTTCTTC.

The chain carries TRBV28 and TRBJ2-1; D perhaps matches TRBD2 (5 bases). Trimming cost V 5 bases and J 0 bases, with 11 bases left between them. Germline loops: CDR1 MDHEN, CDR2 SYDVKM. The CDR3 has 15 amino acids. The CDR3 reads CASSETTSSYNEQFF. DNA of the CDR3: TGTGCCAGCAGTGAGACTACTAGCTCCTACAATGAGCAGTTCTTC.

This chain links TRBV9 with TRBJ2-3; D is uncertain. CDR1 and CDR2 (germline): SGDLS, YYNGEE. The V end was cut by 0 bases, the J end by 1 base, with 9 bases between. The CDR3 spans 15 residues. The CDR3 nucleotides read TGTGCCAGCAGCGTAGAATCGATACGCACAGATACGCAGTATTTT. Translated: CASSVESIRTDTQYF.

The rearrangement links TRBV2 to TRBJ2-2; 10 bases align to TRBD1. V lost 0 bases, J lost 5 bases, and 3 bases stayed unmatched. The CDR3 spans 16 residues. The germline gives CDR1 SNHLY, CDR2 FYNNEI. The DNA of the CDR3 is TGTGCCAGCAGTGAAGCCGGGACAGGGGTGACCGGGGAGCTGTTTTTT. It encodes CASSEAGTGVTGELFF.

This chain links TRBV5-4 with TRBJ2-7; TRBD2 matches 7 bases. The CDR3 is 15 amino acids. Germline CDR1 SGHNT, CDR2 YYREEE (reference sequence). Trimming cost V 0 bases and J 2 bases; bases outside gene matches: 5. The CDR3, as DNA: TGTGCCAGCAGCTTGGGGGGGGGACCAACCTACGAGCAGTACTTC. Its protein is CASSLGGGPTYEQYF.

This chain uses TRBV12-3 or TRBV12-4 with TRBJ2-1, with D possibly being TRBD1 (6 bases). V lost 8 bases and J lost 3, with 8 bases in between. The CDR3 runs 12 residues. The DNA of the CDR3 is TGTGCCAGCTTAGGGGGCTACAATGAGCAGTTCTTC. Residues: CASLGGYNEQFF.